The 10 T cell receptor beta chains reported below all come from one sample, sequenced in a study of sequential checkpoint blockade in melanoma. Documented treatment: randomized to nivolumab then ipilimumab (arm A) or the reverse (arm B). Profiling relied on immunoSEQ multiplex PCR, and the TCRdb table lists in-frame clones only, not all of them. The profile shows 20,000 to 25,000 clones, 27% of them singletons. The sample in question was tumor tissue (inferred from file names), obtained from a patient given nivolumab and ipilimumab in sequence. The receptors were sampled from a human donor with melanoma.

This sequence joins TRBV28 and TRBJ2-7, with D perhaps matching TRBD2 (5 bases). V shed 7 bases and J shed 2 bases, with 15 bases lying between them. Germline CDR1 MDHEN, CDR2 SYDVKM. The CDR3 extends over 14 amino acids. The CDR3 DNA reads TGTGCCAGCAAATATCGGACTTCTACCTACGAGCAGTACTTC. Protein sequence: CASKYRTSTYEQYF.

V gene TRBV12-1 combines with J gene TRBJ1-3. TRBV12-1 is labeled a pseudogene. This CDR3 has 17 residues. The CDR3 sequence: CASTTLRDWWSGNTIYF. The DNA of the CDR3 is TGTGCCAGCACCACCCTGAGGGATTGGTGGTCTGGAAACACCATATATTTT.

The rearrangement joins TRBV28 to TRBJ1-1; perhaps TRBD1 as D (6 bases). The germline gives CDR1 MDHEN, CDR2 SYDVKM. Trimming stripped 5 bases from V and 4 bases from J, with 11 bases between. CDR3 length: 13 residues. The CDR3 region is CASSPQGTTEAFF. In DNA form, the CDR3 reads TGTGCCAGCAGTCCCCAGGGGACCACTGAAGCTTTCTTT.

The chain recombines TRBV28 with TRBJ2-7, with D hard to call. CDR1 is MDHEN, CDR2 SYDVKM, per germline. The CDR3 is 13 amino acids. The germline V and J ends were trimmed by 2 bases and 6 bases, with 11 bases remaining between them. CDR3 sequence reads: CASSLGSPSEQYF. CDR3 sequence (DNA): TGTGCCAGCAGTTTAGGCAGTCCTAGCGAGCAGTACTTC.

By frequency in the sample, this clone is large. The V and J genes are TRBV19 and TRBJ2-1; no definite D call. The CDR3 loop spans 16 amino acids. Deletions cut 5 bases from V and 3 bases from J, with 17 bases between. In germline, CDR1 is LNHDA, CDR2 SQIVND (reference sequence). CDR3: CASSGVGRPFYNEQFF. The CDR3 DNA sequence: TGTGCCAGTAGTGGGGTAGGGCGGCCATTCTACAATGAGCAGTTCTTC. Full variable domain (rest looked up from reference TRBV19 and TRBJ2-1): DGGITQSPKYLFRKEGQNVTLSCEQNLNHDAMYWYRQDPGQGLRLIYYSQIVNDFQKGDIAEGYSVSREKKESFPLTVTSAQKNPTAFYLCASSGVGRPFYNEQFFGPGTRLTVL.

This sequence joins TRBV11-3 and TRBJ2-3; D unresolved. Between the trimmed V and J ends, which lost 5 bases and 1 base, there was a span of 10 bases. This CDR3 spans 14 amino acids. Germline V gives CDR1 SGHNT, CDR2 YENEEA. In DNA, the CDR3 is TGTGCCAGCAGCCAAGTTTACGGCACAGATACGCAGTATTTT. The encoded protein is CASSQVYGTDTQYF.

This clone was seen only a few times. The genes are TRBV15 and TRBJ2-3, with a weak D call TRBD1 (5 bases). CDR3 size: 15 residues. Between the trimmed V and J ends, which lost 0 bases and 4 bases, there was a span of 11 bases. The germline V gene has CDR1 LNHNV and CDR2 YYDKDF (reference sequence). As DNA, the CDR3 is TGTGCCACCAGCAGAGATGATAGCAGGGCAGATACGCAGTATTTT. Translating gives CATSRDDSRADTQYF. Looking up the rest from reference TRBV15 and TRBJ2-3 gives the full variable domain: DAMVIQNPRYQVTQFGKPVTLSCSQTLNHNVMYWYQQKSSQAPKLLFHYYDKDFNNEADTPDNFQSRRPNTSFCFLDIRSPGLGDTAMYLCATSRDDSRADTQYFGPGTRLTVL.

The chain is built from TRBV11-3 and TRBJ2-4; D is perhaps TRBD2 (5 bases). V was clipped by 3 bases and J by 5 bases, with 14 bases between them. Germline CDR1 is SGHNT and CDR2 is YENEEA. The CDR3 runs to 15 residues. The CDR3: CASSFGWRRENIQYF. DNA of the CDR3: TGTGCCAGCAGCTTCGGGTGGAGGCGGGAAAACATTCAGTACTTC.

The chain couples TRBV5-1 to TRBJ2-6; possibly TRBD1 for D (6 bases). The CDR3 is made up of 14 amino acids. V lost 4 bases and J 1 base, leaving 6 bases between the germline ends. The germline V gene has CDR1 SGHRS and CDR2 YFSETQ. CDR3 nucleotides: TGCGCCAGCAGCACAGGGTCTGGGGCCAACGTCCTGACTTTC. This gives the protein CASSTGSGANVLTF.

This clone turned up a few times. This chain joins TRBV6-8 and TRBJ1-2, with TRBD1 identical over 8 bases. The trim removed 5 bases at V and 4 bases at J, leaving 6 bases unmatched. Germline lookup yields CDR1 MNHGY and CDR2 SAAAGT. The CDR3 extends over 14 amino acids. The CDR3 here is CASSREQGGYGYTF. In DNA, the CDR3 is TGTGCCAGCAGTCGTGAACAGGGGGGCTATGGCTACACCTTC.